A selection of T cell receptor beta chains follows, all from one sample in a study of blood T cell repertoires in COVID-19. TCRdb keeps only in-frame clones here, not all; method: immunoSEQ multiplex PCR. The table shows more than 150,000 clones, with under 90% occurring only once. The specimen sequenced was peripheral blood. The receptors were gathered from a human donor in a cohort sampled during active COVID-19. CDR3s include the opening cysteine and the closing phenylalanine or tryptophan. D genes are given only for firm matches. Clone size, where shown, is once, few, many, or a class for clones that have expanded.

j_gene,v_gene,abundance,d_gene,CDR3aa,CDR3nt
TRBJ1-2,TRBV9,once,-,CASSTQDGSLRGYTF,TGTGCCAGCAGCACCCAGGACGGGAGCCTTCGTGGCTACACCTTC
TRBJ1-6,TRBV7-8,-,-,CASSLMEGRSSPLHF,TGTGCCAGCAGCTTAATGGAGGGGAGGTCTTCACCCCTCCACTTT
TRBJ1-1,TRBV3-1/TRBV3-2,few,TRBD1,CASSPTGGTDTEAFF,TGTGCCAGCAGCCCTACAGGGGGCACGGACACTGAAGCTTTCTTT
TRBJ2-1,TRBV5-1,-,TRBD2,CASSLSGGSEGHEQFF,TGCGCCAGCAGCTTATCGGGGGGGTCCGAGGGCCATGAGCAGTTCTTC
TRBJ2-1,TRBV5-1,-,TRBD2,CASSLVSGGGNEQFF,TGCGCCAGCAGCTTGGTGTCGGGCGGGGGGAATGAGCAGTTCTTC
TRBJ2-7,TRBV15,-,-,CATAPGHGYYEQYF,TGTGCCACCGCACCGGGACACGGCTACTACGAGCAGTACTTC
TRBJ1-1,TRBV27,-,TRBD1,CASSSRQGIETEAFF,TGTGCCAGCAGTTCCCGACAGGGGATTGAGACTGAAGCTTTCTTT
TRBJ1-6,TRBV6-6,-,TRBD1,CASSLGTGGYNSPLHF,TGTGCCAGTTCGCTTGGGACAGGGGGTTATAATTCACCCCTCCACTTT
TRBJ1-2,TRBV4-1,few,TRBD1,CASSRQGFYGYTF,TGCGCCAGCAGCCGACAGGGATTCTATGGCTACACCTTC
TRBJ1-1,TRBV28,-,TRBD1,CASSSQGGLGTEAFF,TGTGCCAGCAGTTCCCAGGGGGGCTTAGGGACTGAAGCTTTCTTT
TRBJ2-5,TRBV6-1,-,TRBD2,CASSEVRVAGGFGETQYF,TGTGCCAGCAGCGAAGTTAGAGTAGCGGGGGGATTTGGAGAGACCCAGTACTTC
TRBJ2-5,TRBV2,-,TRBD2,CASSRGLGLQETQYF,TGTGCCAGCAGCCGCGGACTAGGCCTCCAAGAGACCCAGTACTTC
TRBJ2-7,TRBV10-3,-,TRBD1,CAAGQGAMEQYF,TGTGCCGCGGGACAGGGGGCGATGGAGCAGTACTTC
TRBJ1-2,TRBV6-1,-,TRBD1,CASSEPGQGGNGYTF,TGTGCCAGCAGTGAACCGGGACAGGGTGGGAATGGCTACACCTTC
TRBJ2-5,TRBV7-2,-,TRBD1,CASSLGTGETQYF,TGTGCCAGCAGTCTCGGGACAGGGGAGACCCAGTACTTC
TRBJ2-7,TRBV6-6,-,TRBD1,CASRRGQGEEQYF,TGTGCCAGCAGACGAGGACAGGGAGAAGAGCAGTACTTC
TRBJ1-3,TRBV7-6,few,-,CASSSDSDSGNTIYF,TGTGCCAGCAGCTCGGACAGTGACTCTGGAAACACCATATATTTT
TRBJ1-1,TRBV19,-,TRBD1,CASRGVQGAYTEAFF,TGTGCCAGTAGGGGGGTACAGGGGGCGTACACTGAAGCTTTCTTT
TRBJ1-2,TRBV28,-,-,CASSFPGGYGYTF,TGTGCCAGCAGTTTCCCCGGAGGCTATGGCTACACCTTC
TRBJ2-2,TRBV7-9,-,-,CASSHRLVDTGELFF,TGTGCCAGCAGCCACCGACTAGTAGACACCGGGGAGCTGTTTTTT
TRBJ1-2,TRBV29-1,-,-,CSVEADSWGYTF,TGCAGCGTTGAGGCGGACAGTTGGGGCTACACCTTC
TRBJ2-1,TRBV19,-,-,CAGQASSYNEQFF,TGTGCCGGCCAGGCCAGCTCCTACAATGAGCAGTTCTTC
TRBJ2-3,TRBV7-9,-,-,CASSLAQSTDTQYF,TGTGCCAGCAGCCTGGCACAGAGCACAGATACGCAGTATTTT
TRBJ1-1,TRBV4-1,-,-,CASSQGRGTEAFF,TGCGCCAGCAGCCAAGGGCGGGGAACTGAAGCTTTCTTT
TRBJ2-7,TRBV5-1,-,-,CASSLAGGEQYF,TGCGCCAGCAGCTTGGCCGGGGGAGAGCAGTACTTC
TRBJ1-6,TRBV2,-,-,CASSERGINGSPLHF,TGTGCCAGCAGTGAAAGGGGGATCAACGGTTCACCCCTCCACTTT
TRBJ2-5,TRBV7-2,-,-,CASSSLQGSGETQYF,TGTGCCAGCAGCTCCCTGCAGGGCAGTGGGGAGACCCAGTACTTC
TRBJ1-1,TRBV11-2,-,-,CASSLGTGTEAFF,TGTGCCAGCAGCTTAGGCACCGGCACTGAAGCTTTCTTT
TRBJ1-2,TRBV9,-,-,CASSAQGLGGYTF,TGTGCCAGCAGTGCTCAGGGTCTTGGCGGCTACACCTTC
TRBJ2-1,TRBV11-3,-,TRBD1,CASSPHRGDLGEQFF,TGTGCCAGCAGTCCCCACAGGGGGGACTTAGGTGAGCAGTTCTTC
TRBJ1-4,TRBV6-5,-,-,CASSPARGEKLFF,TGTGCCAGCAGTCCGGCCCGGGGGGAAAAACTGTTTTTT
TRBJ1-2,TRBV7-9,-,-,CASSFRLDDSRFYGYTF,TGTGCCAGCAGCTTCAGACTAGACGACAGTCGCTTCTATGGCTACACCTTC
TRBJ2-7,TRBV13,-,-,CASSLGPRQGGEQYF,TGTGCCAGCAGCTTAGGCCCGAGACAGGGAGGCGAGCAGTACTTC
TRBJ1-2,TRBV19,-,-,CAAGPHYGYTF,TGTGCTGCAGGGCCGCACTATGGCTACACCTTC
TRBJ2-3,TRBV11-2,-,-,CASSQGPSQGIGDTQYF,TGTGCCAGCAGTCAAGGTCCTTCACAGGGAATCGGAGATACGCAGTATTTT
TRBJ1-1,TRBV13,-,TRBD1,CASIHRGRNTEAFF,TGTGCCAGCATCCACAGGGGCCGGAACACTGAAGCTTTCTTT
TRBJ1-3,TRBV3-1/TRBV3-2,many,-,CASSLPGSGGNTIYF,TGTGCCAGCAGCCTCCCCGGGTCCGGTGGAAACACCATATATTTT
TRBJ1-5,TRBV7-9,-,-,CASSLFPDQPQHF,TGTGCCAGCAGCTTATTCCCCGATCAGCCCCAGCATTTT
TRBJ1-1,TRBV5-1,-,-,CASSFGNRVEAFF,TGCGCCAGCAGCTTTGGGAACAGGGTGGAAGCTTTCTTT
TRBJ2-5,TRBV19,-,TRBD1,CASSIGGQGQETQYF,TGTGCCAGTAGTATAGGCGGACAGGGGCAAGAGACCCAGTACTTC